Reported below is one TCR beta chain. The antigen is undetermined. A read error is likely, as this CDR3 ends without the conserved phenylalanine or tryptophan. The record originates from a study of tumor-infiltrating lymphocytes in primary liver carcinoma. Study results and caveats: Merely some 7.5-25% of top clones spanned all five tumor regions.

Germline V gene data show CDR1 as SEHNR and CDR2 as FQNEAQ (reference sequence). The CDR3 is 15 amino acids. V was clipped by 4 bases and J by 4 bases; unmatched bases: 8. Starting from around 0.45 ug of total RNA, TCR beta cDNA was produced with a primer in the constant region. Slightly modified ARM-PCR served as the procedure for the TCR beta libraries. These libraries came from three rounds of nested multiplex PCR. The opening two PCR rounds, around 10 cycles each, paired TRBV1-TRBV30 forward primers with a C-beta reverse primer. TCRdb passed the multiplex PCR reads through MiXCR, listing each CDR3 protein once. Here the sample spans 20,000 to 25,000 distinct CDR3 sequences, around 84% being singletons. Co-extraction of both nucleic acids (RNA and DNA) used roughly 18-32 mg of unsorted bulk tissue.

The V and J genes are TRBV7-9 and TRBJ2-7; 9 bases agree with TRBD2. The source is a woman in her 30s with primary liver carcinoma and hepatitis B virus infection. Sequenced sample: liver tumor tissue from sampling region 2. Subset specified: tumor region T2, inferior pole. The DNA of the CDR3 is TGTGCCAGCAGCTGGGGACTAGCCGCACTTTACGAGCAGTACCTC. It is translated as CASSWGLAALYEQYL.